Presented here are 10 T cell receptor beta chains from one specimen sequenced in a study of T cell repertoires in ileal Crohn's disease. As to time point: proximal margin of the surgical specimen (macroscopically non-inflamed). Assay: immunoSEQ multiplex PCR; the TCRdb copy retains only in-frame clones and omits some. Altogether 7,000 or so clones are present, around 74% being singletons, with the ten largest covering approximately 8.2%. Sequencing was carried out using ileal tissue. These receptors were collected from an adult with Crohn's disease.

This clone was observed a single time. This sequence joins TRBV7-9 and TRBJ2-7; D uncertain. V lost 1 base and J lost 5, with 15 bases in between. Germline V CDR1 and CDR2: SEHNR, FQNEAQ (reference sequence). CDR3 size: 15 residues. The CDR3 is CASSLVPGDRDEQYF. The CDR3 DNA reads as TGTGCCAGCAGCTTAGTGCCAGGAGATCGGGACGAGCAGTACTTC. The complete variable domain, with remaining parts taken from reference TRBV7-9 and TRBJ2-7, reads DTGVSQNPRHKITKRGQNVTFRCDPISEHNRLYWYRQTLGQGPEFLTYFQNEAQLEKSRLLSDRFSAERPKGSFSTLEIQRTEQGDSAMYLCASSLVPGDRDEQYFGPGTRLTVT.

The chain recombines TRBV7-2 with TRBJ1-1; D is undetermined. With 4 bases removed from V and 5 bases from J, the gap between germline ends came to 17 bases. The length of the CDR3 is 15 residues. CDR1 and CDR2 (germline): SGHTA, FQGNSA. The CDR3 region is CASSSLPGARTEAFF. DNA of the CDR3: TGTGCCAGCAGCTCTCTCCCGGGCGCGAGGACTGAAGCTTTCTTT.

This clone was seen just once. The V gene is TRBV4-1, the J gene TRBJ1-5; D is uncertain. The CDR3 contains 14 residues. Germline loops: CDR1 MGHRA, CDR2 YSYEKL. Between the trimmed V and J ends, which lost 0 bases and 9 bases, there was a span of 12 bases. In DNA, the CDR3 is TGCGCCAGCAGCCAAGAGTCGGCCTGGGTGCCCCAGCATTTT. Translating it yields CASSQESAWVPQHF.

The rearrangement links TRBV19 to TRBJ1-2; D is ambiguous. The V gene's germline CDR1 is LNHDA and CDR2 SQIVND (reference sequence). Trimming cost V 7 bases and J 0 bases, with 12 bases left between them. The CDR3 is made up of 14 amino acids. The CDR3 region is CASTPERSNYGYTF. CDR3 nucleotides: TGTGCCAGTACCCCGGAGCGTTCTAACTATGGCTACACCTTC.

This clone was detected a few times. Other DNA sequences within the sample encode an identical CDR3. The gene calls are TRBV7-9 and TRBJ1-1; no reliable D call. V was pared by 5 bases and J by 0 bases, with 16 bases between. Germline V gives CDR1 SEHNR, CDR2 FQNEAQ (reference sequence). This CDR3 region has 16 residues. CDR3 protein: CASSPEAGVMNTEAFF. The CDR3 nucleotides are TGTGCCAGCAGCCCCGAGGCAGGCGTTATGAACACTGAAGCTTTCTTT. The full variable domain, with the rest looked up from reference TRBV7-9 and TRBJ1-1, is DTGVSQNPRHKITKRGQNVTFRCDPISEHNRLYWYRQTLGQGPEFLTYFQNEAQLEKSRLLSDRFSAERPKGSFSTLEIQRTEQGDSAMYLCASSPEAGVMNTEAFFGQGTRLTVV.

This sequence joins TRBV7-8 and TRBJ1-5, with D tentatively TRBD1 (6 bases). CDR1 and CDR2 (germline): SGHVS, FQNEAQ. V was trimmed by 2 bases and J by 5 bases, leaving 16 bases between them. This CDR3 region has 16 residues. This CDR3 reads CASSLPGGGADQPQHF. CDR3 nucleotide sequence: TGTGCCAGCAGCTTACCCGGAGGGGGGGCGGATCAGCCCCAGCATTTT.

The V gene is TRBV19, the J gene TRBJ1-5; the D is unclear. Germline CDR1 LNHDA, CDR2 SQIVND (reference sequence). Trimming pared 6 bases from V and 0 bases from J, leaving 9 bases between. The CDR3 length is 14 residues. The CDR3 bases are TGTGCCAGTAGGGGTTCCCATAGCAATCAGCCCCAGCATTTT. It yields the protein CASRGSHSNQPQHF.

The chain has TRBV28 and TRBJ2-7, with D tentatively TRBD2 (6 bases). CDR1 and CDR2 from the germline V gene are MDHEN and SYDVKM. V lost 6 bases and J 2 bases, leaving 26 bases between the germline ends. The CDR3 covers 18 residues. The CDR3 region is CASSPRVRGGGGTYEQYF. In DNA form, the CDR3 reads TGTGCCAGCAGCCCCCGGGTACGTGGGGGAGGAGGGACCTACGAGCAGTACTTC.

The chain joins TRBV7-2 to TRBJ1-2; 8 bases are shared with TRBD1. After removal of 1 base from V and 2 bases from J, the junction contained 6 bases not matched to a gene. The CDR3 is 16 residues long. CDR1 is SGHTA and CDR2 is FQGNSA in the germline V gene. CDR3 nucleotides: TGTGCCAGCAGCTTAGTGGGTACAGGGGGGAACTATGGCTACACCTTC. This codes for CASSLVGTGGNYGYTF.

This rearrangement joins TRBV19 to TRBJ2-7; 10 positions match TRBD2. The CDR3 is 17 residues long. Germline CDR1 and CDR2: LNHDA and SQIVND (reference sequence). The junction had 5 bases not matched to a gene; V was cut back by 0 bases and J by 0 bases. This CDR3 reads CASSIDRPSGSSYEQYF. The CDR3, as DNA: TGTGCCAGTAGTATAGACCGCCCTAGCGGGAGCTCCTACGAGCAGTACTTC.